The rows below give T cell receptor beta chains drawn from one sample of a study of glioma-infiltrating T cells after dendritic cell vaccination. Clones were read by immunoSEQ multiplex PCR, and TCRdb kept only the in-frame ones, dropping some. Of about 100,000 clones in the sample, around 80% are singletons; the top ten hold approximately 5.5%. The source was blood, collected after dendritic cell vaccination. The receptors were gathered from a human donor with glioblastoma. Each CDR3 is given with its conserved first and last residue.

>TRBV29-1
CSARRGAGEPQHF
>TRBV6-5
CASSYFFQDSYEQYF
>TRBV9
CASSPRLAGTAYEQYF
>TRBV23-1
CASSQPTGVGQPQHF
>TRBV27
CASSDGGRDAEAFF
>TRBV4-1
CASSQDGAGGLYGYTF
>TRBV2
CASHEVDGFRTDTQYF
>TRBV15
CATSRDRSAGRYEQYF
>TRBV6-4
CASSVLAGAYNEQFF
>TRBV7-2
CASTLKASGSREQFF
>TRBV25-1
CASSEFEAGKYEQYF
>TRBV5-1
CASSLDSGIYGYTF
>TRBV6-1
CASSKDRGHINYGYTF
>TRBV5-4
CASSDLTSGYTGELFF
>TRBV7-8
CASSATGLSEQFF
>TRBV5-4
CASSFGGPNSNQPQHF
>TRBV4-1
CASSLNRGTEAFF
>TRBV5-1
CASSVFLPGQGFYGYTF
>TRBV7-2
CASLGGGYTDTQYF
>TRBV5-5
CASSPVGTGNTEAFF
>TRBV10-3
CAIRQSGVNTGELFF
>TRBV9
CASSVAKAGGSYGYTF
>TRBV5-8
CASSSGTRRNQPQHF
>TRBV5-1
CASSLAGGAAEAFF
>TRBV7-3
CASSLGLAGAGELFF
>TRBV7-3
CASSLASGGTEAFF
>TRBV10-3
CAIGLGTDNTEAFF
>TRBV5-4
CASSLGAGGPTYNEQFF
>TRBV19
CASRRSAGGGTGELFF
>TRBV7-2
CASSQGLAIHEQYF
>TRBV27
CASSTQLAANEQFF
>TRBV5-6
CASSLAGTRGESGEQYF
>TRBV11-2
CASSTRPSSYEQYF
>TRBV18
CASAIIADYEQYF
>TRBV18
CASSPRPIPTGTGEAFF
>TRBV23-1
CASSQPGRPGSYEQYF
>TRBV18
CASSSDGTRNQPQHF
>TRBV6-5
CASSQSGGHGYTF
>TRBV4-1
CASRGTGSNSPLHF
>TRBV10-1
CASSASGGSASQYF
>TRBV19
CASSRSWGGNEQFF
>TRBV7-3
CASSPTGTGGSPLHF
>TRBV5-1
CASSSTGTTYEQYF